This T cell receptor beta chain was found in a study of blood T cell repertoires in COVID-19. Whole-study context: Sites across the United States, Italy and Spain contributed samples from acute and convalescent COVID-19. T cells, B-cell-depleted T cells, or PBMCs provided the cDNA or gDNA that served as material.

Per the germline V gene, CDR1 is MDHEN and CDR2 is SYDVKM. With 6 bases clipped from V and 6 bases from J, the junction kept 3 bases outside the gene matches. This CDR3 has 14 amino acids. Original data processing: Amplifying reference gene primers gave estimates of nucleated cell counts. The repertoire was sequenced with immunoSEQ multiplex PCR; TCRdb's copy has only in-frame clones and lacks some. From that table come the V and J calls and clone size; the DNA was used to work out D and trimming. This table holds 200,000 to 250,000 clones, 70% to 85% found once. Specimen: peripheral blood. The rearrangement joins TRBV28 to TRBJ1-4; TRBD1 matches 11 bases. The sequence derives from a woman older than 75 with active or convalescent COVID-19. Here the CDR3 reads CASRWTGGDEKLFF. DNA of the CDR3: TGTGCCAGCAGATGGACAGGGGGCGATGAAAAACTGTTTTTT.